A single sample gave rise to the 27 T cell receptor beta chains below, sequenced in a study of T cells in Graves' hyperthyroidism and ophthalmopathy. The TCR beta CDR3 regions underwent amplification using RNA transcripts as the source. First-round RT-PCR targeting the TCR CDR3 was performed with the HTBI primer set. TCRdb re-called the multiplex PCR reads through MiXCR, storing one row per CDR3 protein. The repertoire holds approximately 300,000 distinct CDR3 sequences, over 15% seen once, with 55% to 60% in the top ten. The specimen sequenced was blood. The receptors stem from a woman aged 55-70 years with Graves' ophthalmopathy.

The chain recombines TRBV5-1 with TRBJ2-7; 9 bases map to TRBD1. J gave up 7 bases and V 6 bases, and 14 bases lay outside the gene matches. Looked up from germline, CDR1 is SGHRS and CDR2 is YFSETQ. The CDR3 consists of 15 residues. CDR3 in DNA: TGCGCCAGCACCCCACCCGGGACAGGGAGCAGTGAGCAGTACTTC. Translating gives CASTPPGTGSSEQYF.

This clonotype has a handful of counts. The chain recombines TRBV9 with TRBJ1-5; 9 nucleotides match TRBD1. The V gene's germline CDR1 is SGDLS and CDR2 YYNGEE. The CDR3 covers 13 residues. Trimming cost V 3 bases and J 7 bases; bases outside gene matches: 2. The CDR3 region has the DNA TGTGCCAGCAGCGCGACAGGGGGGCAGCCCCAGCATTTT. Protein sequence: CASSATGGQPQHF.

This clonotype occurred many times. J is TRBJ2-2 and V is TRBV30, with D perhaps matching TRBD2 (5 bases). This CDR3 is 13 amino acids long. V lost 0 bases and J 9 bases, leaving 11 bases between the germline ends. Germline CDR1 and CDR2: GTSNPN and SVGIG (reference sequence). The CDR3 loop is CAWSVINGRELFF. CDR3 nucleotides: TGTGCCTGGAGTGTAATCAACGGGAGGGAGCTGTTTTTT.

This clonotype showed up many times. This chain uses TRBV28 with TRBJ2-1, with 11 bases that match TRBD2. V shed 2 bases and J 4 bases; nucleotides not matched to a gene: 7. The CDR3 is 17 amino acids. The V gene's germline CDR1 is MDHEN and CDR2 SYDVKM. The CDR3 DNA sequence: TGTGCCAGCAGTTTAATCCCCGGGACTAGCGGTTACAATGAGCAGTTCTTC. This translates into CASSLIPGTSGYNEQFF.

This clonotype was observed a handful of times. This rearrangement joins TRBV19 to TRBJ1-1; D possibly corresponds to TRBD1 (6 bases). The V end lost 6 bases, the J end lost 10 bases, and 24 bases lay between the germline ends. Germline CDR1 is LNHDA and CDR2 is SQIVND (reference sequence). The CDR3 contains 15 residues. CDR3 nucleotide sequence: TGTGCCAGTAGCACAACCGGGACGGGGACATTTGGAGCTTTCTTT. This sequence encodes CASSTTGTGTFGAFF.

This clonotype was counted a single time. The genes are TRBV20-1 and TRBJ1-5, with D perhaps TRBD1 (6 bases). Trimming took 8 bases from V and 4 from J, leaving 21 bases between them. Germline V CDR1 and CDR2: DFQATT, SNEGSKA (reference sequence). The CDR3 spans 15 residues. CDR3 sequence (DNA): TGCAGTCTGCACCCGGGGGGGCAGCCAAATCAGCCCCAGCATTTT. Protein product: CSLHPGGQPNQPQHF.

This clonotype was seen more than once but under ten times. The V and J genes are TRBV5-6 and TRBJ1-5, with D unresolved. CDR1 SGHDT and CDR2 YYEEEE come from the germline V gene. CDR3 length: 15 amino acids. Trimming cost V 2 bases and J 0 bases, with 9 bases left between them. The CDR3 sequence is CASSLTSYSNQPQHF. CDR3 DNA sequence: TGTGCCAGCAGCTTAACCAGCTATAGCAATCAGCCCCAGCATTTT.

This clonotype was counted between two and nine times. This chain uses TRBV6-4 with TRBJ2-1, with 10 bases aligning to TRBD1. The CDR3 is 14 residues long. V lost 8 bases to trimming and J lost 2 bases; unmatched junction nucleotides: 3. Germline V gives CDR1 MRHNA, CDR2 SNTAGT. The CDR3 DNA reads TGTGCCAGCGACAGGGGGCCAGCCTACAATGAGCAGTTCTTC. Translating it yields CASDRGPAYNEQFF.

Ten or more counts support this clonotype. The J gene is TRBJ1-1, the V gene TRBV6-1; TRBD1 aligns across 8 bases. V was clipped by 5 bases and J by 2 bases; unmatched bases: 10. The CDR3 has 16 residues. Looked up from germline, CDR1 is MNHNS and CDR2 is SASEGT. The CDR3 sequence: CASSKDRVKVNTEAFF. The DNA for the CDR3 is TGTGCCAGCAGTAAGGACAGGGTGAAAGTTAACACTGAAGCTTTCTTT.

This clonotype has ten or more counts. The V gene is TRBV5-1, the J gene TRBJ1-1, with D perhaps matching TRBD1 (5 bases). Germline assignment: CDR1 SGHRS and CDR2 YFSETQ. CDR3 length: 17 amino acids. V lost 0 bases, J lost 3 bases, and 18 bases lay in between. This CDR3 reads CASSLAGGPRGDTEAFF. For the CDR3, the DNA is TGCGCCAGCAGCTTGGCCGGTGGGCCAAGGGGCGACACTGAAGCTTTCTTT.

The chain joins TRBV10-3 to TRBJ1-1; D unresolved. The CDR3 has 14 residues. The V end was cut by 5 bases, the J end by 3 bases, with 13 bases between. CDR1 and CDR2 from the germline V gene are ENHRY and SYGVKD. This CDR3 is CAISRQAGDTEAFF. The CDR3 DNA reads as TGTGCCATCAGTAGACAAGCCGGGGACACTGAAGCTTTCTTT.

Many counts were recorded for this clonotype. The gene calls are TRBV6-1 and TRBJ1-3; no clear D. The germline V gene encodes CDR1 MNHNS and CDR2 SASEGT. The V and J ends lost 1 base and 0 bases respectively, with 7 bases between them. CDR3 size: 15 residues. The CDR3 region is CASSEGSYSGNTIYF. The CDR3 DNA reads as TGTGCCAGCAGTGAAGGCAGCTACTCTGGAAACACCATATATTTT.

The rearrangement joins TRBV19 to TRBJ2-7; D gene unclear. The V end was cut by 9 bases, the J end by 3 bases, with 9 bases between. This CDR3 has 11 residues. Germline V gene data show CDR1 as LNHDA and CDR2 as SQIVND (reference sequence). The CDR3 coding sequence is TGTGCCAGCGGGCGGCACTACGAGCAGTACTTC. Its translation is CASGRHYEQYF.

This clonotype came up many times. The chain is built from TRBV20-1 and TRBJ1-1; TRBD1 agrees at 9 bases. The CDR3 length is 16 residues. J gave up 1 base and V 6 bases, and 12 bases lay outside the gene matches. Germline lookup yields CDR1 DFQATT and CDR2 SNEGSKA (reference sequence). The CDR3 region is CSAPGTRDRANTEAFF. DNA for the CDR3: TGCAGTGCGCCGGGGACGCGGGACAGGGCGAACACTGAAGCTTTCTTT.

This clonotype was counted between two and nine times. This chain joins TRBV20-1 and TRBJ2-4, with D unclear. V lost 6 bases, J lost 0 bases, and 12 bases lay in between. The CDR3 length is 14 residues. CDR1 is DFQATT and CDR2 is SNEGSKA in the germline V gene (reference sequence). The CDR3 loop reads CSAAWSLAKNIQYF. CDR3 DNA: TGCAGTGCCGCATGGTCTCTAGCCAAAAACATTCAGTACTTC.

The gene calls are TRBV2 and TRBJ1-2; possibly TRBD1 for D (5 bases). Trimming shortened V by 6 bases and J by 0 bases, and 11 bases separated the two germline ends. CDR1 SNHLY and CDR2 FYNNEI come from the germline V gene. This CDR3 region has 14 residues. CDR3 amino acids: CASSGHVANYGYTF. Here the CDR3 DNA reads TGTGCCAGCAGCGGACACGTCGCTAACTATGGCTACACCTTC.

The V and J genes are TRBV5-4 and TRBJ1-2, with TRBD1 as a possible D gene (6 bases). V was clipped by 1 base and J by 2 bases, with 9 bases between them. The CDR3 is 14 residues long. The germline V gene has CDR1 SGHNT and CDR2 YYREEE (reference sequence). The CDR3 bases are TGTGCCAGCAGCTTGCCACAGGGCAACTATGGCTACACCTTC. This sequence encodes CASSLPQGNYGYTF.

Ten or more counts support this clonotype. The rearrangement joins TRBV10-2 to TRBJ1-2; 9 bases map to TRBD1. Trimming took 7 bases from V and 8 from J; bases not matched to a gene: 11. Germline assignment: CDR1 WSHSY and CDR2 SAAADI. CDR3 length: 14 amino acids. The CDR3 sequence: CASKSLDRGDGYTF. The CDR3 DNA follows: TGCGCCAGCAAGTCTCTGGACAGGGGAGACGGCTACACCTTC.

This clonotype was seen many times. The rearrangement joins TRBV18 to TRBJ2-5, with no clear D. Germline values: CDR1 KGHSH, CDR2 LQKENI. V gave up 0 bases and J gave up 3 bases, with 8 bases separating them. This CDR3 is 14 amino acids long. The CDR3 spells CASSPPSRKETQYF. The CDR3 nucleotides are TGTGCCAGCTCACCACCGTCCAGAAAAGAGACCCAGTACTTC. The variable domain in full, with the rest retrieved from reference TRBV18 and TRBJ2-5, is NAGVMQNPRHLVRRRGQEARLRCSPMKGHSHVYWYRQLPEEGLKFMVYLQKENIIDESGMPKERFSAEFPKEGPSILRIQQVVRGDSAAYFCASSPPSRKETQYFGPGTRLLVL.

The sample holds a few counts of this clonotype. The chain employs TRBV20-1 and TRBJ1-2; 9 bases agree with TRBD1. Per germline, CDR1 DFQATT and CDR2 SNEGSKA (reference sequence). Trimming at V came to 6 bases and at J to 4 bases, leaving 9 bases not matched to a gene. The CDR3 is 14 residues long. CDR3 in DNA: TGCAGTGCGCAACAGGGGGCCCAATCCTATGGCTACACCTTC. It is translated as CSAQQGAQSYGYTF.

This sequence joins TRBV10-3 and TRBJ1-6; 8 bases agree with TRBD1. After removal of 6 bases from V and 8 bases from J, the junction contained 6 bases not matched to a gene. Germline CDR1 ENHRY, CDR2 SYGVKD. The CDR3 spans 14 residues. As DNA, the CDR3 is TGTGCCATCAGCGACACAGGGGGGTATTCACCCCTCCACTTT. Protein product: CAISDTGGYSPLHF.

This clonotype has just a few counts. The chain uses TRBV30 and TRBJ2-5; D not resolved. Germline V gene lookup returns CDR1 GTSNPN and CDR2 SVGIG (reference sequence). The CDR3 has 11 residues. Trimming removed 0 bases at V and 4 bases at J, with 3 bases between. CDR3 bases: TGTGCCTGGAGTGTACCAGAGACCCAGTACTTC. The encoded protein is CAWSVPETQYF.

This clonotype came up many times. The chain links TRBV6-1 to TRBJ2-7; tentatively, D is TRBD2 (7 bases). Trimming cost V 10 bases and J 2 bases, with 15 bases left between them. The CDR3 extends over 13 amino acids. Germline V lookup: CDR1 MNHNS, CDR2 SASEGT. The CDR3 DNA sequence: TGTGCCACCAGCGGGACACATACCTACGAGCAGTACTTC. This translates into CATSGTHTYEQYF.

V is TRBV4-3 and J is TRBJ2-2; no clear D gene. This CDR3 spans 15 amino acids. CDR1 is LGHNA, CDR2 YSLEER, per germline. The V and J ends lost 1 base and 5 bases respectively, with 11 bases between them. CDR3: CASSQVELLTGELFF. Here the CDR3 DNA reads TGCGCCAGCAGCCAAGTTGAACTTTTGACCGGGGAGCTGTTTTTT.

This clonotype appeared many times. The chain uses TRBV6-1 and TRBJ2-2; 7 nucleotides line up with TRBD2. The CDR3 sequence is 16 residues long. Looked up from germline, CDR1 is MNHNS and CDR2 is SASEGT. V trimming: 3 bases; J trimming: 4 bases; junction bases outside the gene matches: 8. The DNA for the CDR3 is TGTGCCAGCAGTGACCTGGTCGCGGGAGTCACCGGGGAGCTGTTTTTT. This gives the protein CASSDLVAGVTGELFF.

In this sample, this clonotype turned up many times. This chain links TRBV5-5 with TRBJ2-7; 7 nucleotides line up with TRBD1. The germline V gene has CDR1 SGHKS and CDR2 YYEKEE (reference sequence). The J segment lost 0 bases and the V segment lost 0 bases, leaving 3 bases of the junction unmatched. This CDR3 contains 15 residues. The CDR3 nucleotides are TGTGCCAGCAGCTTGGAGGGGGCCACCTCCTACGAGCAGTACTTC. It translates to CASSLEGATSYEQYF.

The chain employs TRBV10-2 and TRBJ1-6, with 11 bases fitting TRBD1. Germline assignment: CDR1 WSHSY and CDR2 SAAADI. The length of the CDR3 is 18 residues. With V trimmed by 5 bases and J by 9 bases, 15 bases remained unmatched. CDR3 residues: CASSLGQGALVKGSPLHF. The CDR3 bases are TGCGCCAGCAGTCTCGGACAGGGGGCCTTGGTAAAAGGTTCACCCCTCCACTTT.